Shown below are 3 T cell receptor beta chains from a single sample sequenced in a study of T cell responses to AZD1222 COVID-19 vaccine. Measured with immunoSEQ multiplex PCR; TCRdb has only the in-frame clones, and not every one. Counted here are about 180,000 clones, roughly 92% occurring once; the ten biggest clones make up roughly 1.7%. Sequencing was performed on peripheral blood, taken 28 days after the second AZD1222 dose. The receptors here all came from an adult who received the AZD1222 COVID-19 vaccine.

This clone came up once. The CDR3 loop reads CASSQEGNRQGAYGYTF. The CDR3 region has the DNA TGCGCCAGCAGCCAAGAAGGAAACCGACAGGGGGCCTATGGCTACACCTTC. The gene calls are TRBV4-3 and TRBJ1-2; 10 positions match TRBD1. The germline CDR1 and CDR2 sequences are LGHNA and YSLEER. This CDR3 spans 17 amino acids. J lost 4 bases, V lost 0 bases, and 8 bases had no gene match.

V and J are TRBV5-4 and TRBJ2-7; D not certain. Germline V CDR1 and CDR2: SGHNT, YYREEE (reference sequence). The V end was cut by 0 bases, the J end by 3 bases, with 1 base between. The CDR3 sequence is 11 residues long. CDR3 loop: CASSLGYEQYF. CDR3 nucleotides: TGTGCCAGCAGCTTGGGCTACGAGCAGTACTTC.

The chain is built from TRBV4-2 and TRBJ2-1, with 8 bases identical to TRBD2. There are 16 residues in the CDR3. Germline loops: CDR1 LGHNA, CDR2 YNFKEQ. The junction had 6 bases not matched to a gene; V was cut back by 1 base and J by 4 bases. The CDR3 here is CASSQVSTSGYNEQFF. CDR3 coding DNA: TGTGCCAGCAGCCAAGTGAGTACTAGCGGATACAATGAGCAGTTCTTC.